The next 11 T cell receptor beta chains were all read from a single sample in a study of blood T cell repertoires in COVID-19. Clones were read by immunoSEQ multiplex PCR, and TCRdb kept only the in-frame ones, dropping some. Of more than 95,000 clones in the sample, roughly 87% were seen once. Sequenced material: peripheral blood. These receptors were taken from an elderly woman in a cohort sampled during active COVID-19.

The sample holds one count of this clone. The V and J genes are TRBV25-1 and TRBJ2-1; maybe TRBD1 (6 bases). Looked up from germline, CDR1 is MGHDK and CDR2 is SYGVNS. V lost 1 base and J 13 bases, leaving 11 bases between the germline ends. CDR3 length: 12 residues. As DNA, the CDR3 is TGTGCCAGCAGTGAATCCAGGGGCGTTCAGTTCTTC. This gives the protein CASSESRGVQFF.

CDR3 coding DNA: TGTGCCTGGAGTAAAGGACAGGGGGCCGATGAGCAGTTCTTC. This gives the protein CAWSKGQGADEQFF. V usage is TRBV30 and J usage is TRBJ2-1; TRBD1 aligns across 11 bases. Trimming at V came to 2 bases and at J to 8 bases, leaving 5 bases not matched to a gene. CDR1 is GTSNPN and CDR2 is SVGIG in the germline V gene (reference sequence). The CDR3 spans 14 residues.

CDR3 in amino acids: CASSLTAGTGGTEAFF. The CDR3, as DNA: TGTGCCAGCAGCCTTACCGCCGGGACAGGGGGCACTGAAGCTTTCTTT. The chain links TRBV27 to TRBJ1-1, with TRBD1 identical over 11 bases. Germline CDR1 is MNHEY and CDR2 is SMNVEV (reference sequence). This CDR3 comprises 16 residues. V shed 6 bases, J shed 4 bases, and the junction held 10 bases outside the gene matches.

The CDR3 is CASSLATGREKLFF. The DNA for the CDR3 is TGTGCCAGCAGCCTTGCGACAGGGAGGGAAAAACTGTTTTTT. The chain uses TRBV27 and TRBJ1-4, with 7 bases aligning to TRBD1. The CDR3 extends over 14 amino acids. J was trimmed by 8 bases and V by 6 bases; bases with no gene match: 9. Germline CDR1 MNHEY, CDR2 SMNVEV (reference sequence).

The gene calls are TRBV7-8 and TRBJ1-3, with D possibly being TRBD1 (6 bases). CDR1 SGHVS and CDR2 FQNEAQ come from the germline V gene. This CDR3 spans 17 amino acids. The germline V and J ends were trimmed by 5 bases and 0 bases, with 17 bases remaining between them. The CDR3 spells CASSPPLQGGSGNTIYF. CDR3 sequence (DNA): TGTGCCAGCAGCCCACCCCTACAGGGCGGCTCTGGAAACACCATATATTTT.

The genes are TRBV4-1 and TRBJ2-3, with D uncertain. The CDR3 has 20 residues. The V gene lost 0 bases and the J gene lost 0 bases, with 22 bases spanning the gap. CDR1 is MGHRA, CDR2 YSYEKL, per germline. This CDR3 is CASSQDERSSSHISTDTQYF. In DNA form, the CDR3 reads TGCGCCAGCAGCCAAGATGAGAGGTCATCTTCCCATATAAGCACAGATACGCAGTATTTT.

The chain couples TRBV27 to TRBJ2-2; TRBD1 agrees at 7 bases. Unmatched junction bases numbered 6, after V lost 0 bases and J lost 5 bases. The CDR3 length is 16 residues. Germline CDR1 is MNHEY and CDR2 is SMNVEV (reference sequence). In DNA form, the CDR3 reads TGTGCCAGCAGTTTATCAAGACAGGGTTTAACCGGGGAGCTGTTTTTT. Translation gives CASSLSRQGLTGELFF.

The chain recombines TRBV7-3 with TRBJ1-2; 8 bases fit TRBD1. Trimming cost V 5 bases and J 6 bases; bases outside gene matches: 11. Per the germline V gene, CDR1 is SGHTA and CDR2 is FQGTGA. CDR3 length: 15 amino acids. In DNA form, the CDR3 reads TGTGCCAGCAGCCCAACGGGACAGGCGTTCCATGGCTACACCTTC. It translates to CASSPTGQAFHGYTF.

This chain uses TRBV5-4 with TRBJ1-1, with D perhaps matching TRBD1 (5 bases). The CDR3 contains 16 residues. Deletions cut 0 bases from V and 2 bases from J, with 14 bases between. Germline V gene data show CDR1 as SGHNT and CDR2 as YYREEE (reference sequence). CDR3 amino acids: CASSLDPMGGNTEAFF. CDR3 nucleotides: TGTGCCAGCAGCTTGGACCCCATGGGGGGAAACACTGAAGCTTTCTTT.

The chain combines TRBV6-5 with TRBJ2-1, with 8 positions matching TRBD1. CDR1 is MNHEY and CDR2 is SVGAGI in the germline V gene. The length of the CDR3 is 15 residues. After removal of 6 bases from V and 3 bases from J, the junction contained 7 bases not matched to a gene. The CDR3 DNA follows: TGTGCCAGCAGGCCGACAGGGGACATCTACAATGAGCAGTTCTTC. The encoded protein is CASRPTGDIYNEQFF.

The rearrangement links TRBV5-6 to TRBJ1-2, with 8 bases identical to TRBD1. The germline V gene encodes CDR1 SGHDT and CDR2 YYEEEE. The CDR3 has 16 residues. V lost 1 base and J lost 4; bases outside the gene matches: 9. The CDR3, as DNA: TGTGCCAGCAGCTTGTTTTCCGTCACAGGGGGCTATGGCTACACCTTC. Residues: CASSLFSVTGGYGYTF.